Listed here are 21 T cell receptor beta chains from one sample, sequenced in a study of OX40 agonist ivuxolimab in advanced cancers. Produced via immunoSEQ multiplex PCR; TCRdb's table is partial and in-frame only. This table holds tens of thousands of clones, about 90% found once. Material: CD4+ or CD8+ T cells sorted from blood, obtained in a trial of the OX40 agonist ivuxolimab. These receptors came from an adult with an advanced solid tumor such as melanoma, head and neck, liver or kidney cancer.

This chain joins TRBV28 and TRBJ2-3, with D tentatively TRBD2 (5 bases). Germline CDR1 reads MDHEN; CDR2 reads SYDVKM. Trimming left V 7 bases short and J 7 bases short, with 21 bases between. The CDR3 spans 15 residues. CDR3 residues: CASNPEREKLNTQYF. For the CDR3, the DNA is TGTGCCAGCAACCCCGAAAGGGAGAAACTGAATACGCAGTATTTT. Drawing the rest from reference TRBV28 and TRBJ2-3, the complete variable domain is DVKVTQSSRYLVKRTGEKVFLECVQDMDHENMFWYRQDPGLGLRLIYFSYDVKMKEKGDIPEGYSVSREKKERFSLILESASTNQTSMYLCASNPEREKLNTQYFGPGTRLTVL.

CDR3 sequence: CASKASPADTQYF. CDR3 nucleotides: TGTGCCAGTAAGGCCTCCCCAGCAGATACGCAGTATTTT. V usage is TRBV19 and J usage is TRBJ2-3; no reliable D call. The CDR3 contains 13 residues. Germline values: CDR1 LNHDA, CDR2 SQIVND (reference sequence). V gave up 7 bases and J gave up 4 bases, with 12 bases separating them.

This sequence joins TRBV19 and TRBJ1-5; the D is unclear. CDR3 size: 17 residues. V was trimmed by 4 bases and J by 0 bases, leaving 16 bases between them. Germline loops: CDR1 LNHDA, CDR2 SQIVND (reference sequence). CDR3 residues: CASSTLKPGNSNQPQHF. The CDR3 DNA sequence: TGTGCCAGTAGTACTTTAAAACCGGGTAATAGCAATCAGCCCCAGCATTTT.

The V gene is TRBV28, the J gene TRBJ1-2, with D tentatively TRBD1 (5 bases). The germline V gene encodes CDR1 MDHEN and CDR2 SYDVKM. V was pared by 2 bases and J by 10 bases, with 14 bases between. The CDR3 loop spans 13 amino acids. The chain's CDR3 is CASSLDGGGDYTF. CDR3 in DNA: TGTGCCAGCAGTTTAGATGGGGGGGGAGACTACACCTTC.

The chain joins TRBV18 to TRBJ1-1, with D tentatively TRBD1 (6 bases). Per germline, CDR1 KGHSH and CDR2 LQKENI. V was trimmed by 1 base and J by 3 bases, leaving 12 bases between them. The CDR3 runs to 15 residues. The CDR3 sequence is CASSPLPGVDTEAFF. DNA for the CDR3: TGTGCCAGCTCACCACTCCCAGGGGTGGACACTGAAGCTTTCTTT.

This clone occurred a few times. The chain recombines TRBV9 with TRBJ1-2; D uncertain. Germline V gene data show CDR1 as SGDLS and CDR2 as YYNGEE. V was cut by 3 bases and J by 2 bases, with 11 bases left in between. This CDR3 comprises 14 residues. The CDR3 is CASSAGLWNYGYTF. The CDR3, as DNA: TGTGCCAGCAGCGCCGGACTTTGGAACTATGGCTACACCTTC.

Details on this clone: In the same sample, other DNA sequences code for this CDR3. The CDR3 DNA sequence: TGTGCCACCAGCAGAGCCGGTGGGGGCAAAGCCTACGAGCAGTACTTC. It specifies CATSRAGGGKAYEQYF. The genes are TRBV15 and TRBJ2-7, with a possible D match to TRBD1 (6 bases). Germline CDR1 is LNHNV and CDR2 is YYDKDF (reference sequence). Trimming took 1 base from V and 2 from J, leaving 15 bases between them. The CDR3 has 16 amino acids.

The chain is built from TRBV29-1 and TRBJ2-3; D is unresolved. The germline CDR1 and CDR2 sequences are SQVTM and ANQGSEA. CDR3 length: 13 residues. V was pared by 1 base and J by 0 bases, with 5 bases between. CDR3 sequence: CSVEVVSTDTQYF. The CDR3 nucleotides are TGCAGCGTTGAAGTGGTCAGCACAGATACGCAGTATTTT.

V is TRBV5-1 and J is TRBJ2-2, with D perhaps TRBD2 (5 bases). Germline-derived CDR1 and CDR2 are SGHRS and YFSETQ. Trimming removed 4 bases at V and 6 bases at J, with 22 bases between. The CDR3 is 17 residues long. CDR3 residues: CASSILSVGVTAGELFF. CDR3 coding DNA: TGCGCCAGCAGCATTCTGTCCGTGGGAGTTACCGCCGGGGAGCTGTTTTTT.

This sequence joins TRBV11-3 and TRBJ2-3; no definite D call. The length of the CDR3 is 12 residues. CDR1 and CDR2 (germline): SGHNT, YENEEA. The ends were cut back, 0 bases at V and 10 bases at J, with 8 bases in the middle. The CDR3 loop is CASSLDNIAQYF. The CDR3 DNA sequence: TGTGCCAGCAGCTTAGATAACATTGCGCAGTATTTT.

The genes are TRBV7-6 and TRBJ1-5; 7 nucleotides line up with TRBD1. The length of the CDR3 is 16 residues. Germline values: CDR1 SGHVS, CDR2 FNYEAQ. V was pared by 4 bases and J by 2 bases, with 8 bases of the junction left unmatched. The CDR3 nucleotides read TGTGCCAGCAGCTCGGGACAGTTCGGGGGCAATCAGCCCCAGCATTTT. Translated: CASSSGQFGGNQPQHF. Full variable domain (missing parts from reference TRBV7-6 and TRBJ1-5): GAGVSQSPRYKVTKRGQDVALRCDPISGHVSLYWYRQALGQGPEFLTYFNYEAQQDKSGLPNDRFSAERPEGSISTLTIQRTEQRDSAMYRCASSSGQFGGNQPQHFGDGTRLSIL.

The chain combines TRBV15 with TRBJ2-3; D gene ambiguous. V lost 8 bases and J lost 6, with 15 bases in between. CDR1 LNHNV and CDR2 YYDKDF come from the germline V gene (reference sequence). This CDR3 has 13 amino acids. CDR3 sequence: CATGPQSTDTQYF. In nucleotides, the CDR3 is TGTGCCACCGGGCCCCAATCAACGGATACGCAGTATTTT.

J is TRBJ2-1 and V is TRBV7-6, with TRBD2 as a possible D gene (5 bases). The CDR3 covers 14 residues. The V gene's germline CDR1 is SGHVS and CDR2 FNYEAQ. Trimming left V 0 bases short and J 8 bases short, with 11 bases between. The CDR3 bases are TGTGCCAGCAGCTTAGCTCGGCGTAGCGATGAGCAGTTCTTC. Its protein is CASSLARRSDEQFF.

The chain links TRBV5-1 to TRBJ2-1; no firm D call. The CDR3 length is 16 residues. Germline CDR1 and CDR2: SGHRS and YFSETQ. V lost 0 bases and J lost 0, with 10 bases in between. In DNA, the CDR3 is TGCGCCAGCAGCTTGGAGGCCAGTAACTCCTACAATGAGCAGTTCTTC. Its protein is CASSLEASNSYNEQFF.

This sequence joins TRBV6-5 and TRBJ2-1; 9 bases align to TRBD2. V shed 4 bases and J 7 bases; nucleotides not matched to a gene: 5. This CDR3 region has 14 residues. Looked up from germline, CDR1 is MNHEY and CDR2 is SVGAGI. In DNA, the CDR3 is TGTGCCAGCAGTTTGTTGGGACTAGCAAATGAGCAGTTCTTC. Its translation is CASSLLGLANEQFF.

The chain has TRBV6-1 and TRBJ2-3; no firm D call. Looked up from germline, CDR1 is MNHNS and CDR2 is SASEGT. The V and J ends lost 7 bases and 1 base respectively, with 6 bases between them. CDR3 length: 12 amino acids. CDR3 protein: CASKAGTDTQYF. For the CDR3, the DNA is TGTGCCAGCAAGGCAGGCACAGATACGCAGTATTTT.

The rearrangement uses TRBV25-1 and TRBJ2-7; D remains unclear. Germline CDR1 is MGHDK and CDR2 is SYGVNS. Trimming stripped 3 bases from V and 2 bases from J, with 11 bases between. The CDR3 extends over 14 amino acids. The CDR3 DNA is TGTGCCAGCAGTGATAGACACCTTCCCTACGAGCAGTACTTC. It yields the protein CASSDRHLPYEQYF.

V and J are TRBV19 and TRBJ2-1; 7 bases line up with TRBD2. J lost 3 bases, V lost 8 bases, and 10 bases had no gene match. CDR3 size: 15 residues. Germline-derived CDR1 and CDR2 are LNHDA and SQIVND (reference sequence). CDR3 DNA sequence: TGTGCCAGTCGGCTCAGCGGGACTAACTACAATGAGCAGTTCTTC. Translated: CASRLSGTNYNEQFF.

V is TRBV7-9 and J is TRBJ1-4; D not certain. V lost 5 bases and J 0 bases, leaving 13 bases between the germline ends. CDR3 size: 16 residues. CDR1 and CDR2 from the germline V gene are SEHNR and FQNEAQ (reference sequence). The CDR3 region has the DNA TGTGCCAGCAGCCGGTACGCAGACGCAACTAATGAAAAACTGTTTTTT. This codes for CASSRYADATNEKLFF.

V is TRBV18 and J is TRBJ1-2; tentatively, D is TRBD1 (5 bases). Germline V gene sequence: CDR1 KGHSH, CDR2 LQKENI. This CDR3 comprises 17 residues. Trimming shortened V by 0 bases and J by 2 bases, and 16 bases separated the two germline ends. The chain's CDR3 is CASSPPLAGGLNYGYTF. CDR3 bases: TGTGCCAGCTCACCACCGCTGGCGGGGGGATTGAACTATGGCTACACCTTC. The full variable domain, with the rest looked up from reference TRBV18 and TRBJ1-2, is NAGVMQNPRHLVRRRGQEARLRCSPMKGHSHVYWYRQLPEEGLKFMVYLQKENIIDESGMPKERFSAEFPKEGPSILRIQQVVRGDSAAYFCASSPPLAGGLNYGYTFGSGTRLTVV.

The chain couples TRBV6-5 to TRBJ1-1; D not resolved. V lost 0 bases and J lost 0, with 8 bases in between. Germline loops: CDR1 MNHEY, CDR2 SVGAGI. The CDR3 covers 15 residues. Here the CDR3 DNA reads TGTGCCAGCAGTTACTCGATCGAATTGAACACTGAAGCTTTCTTT. Translation: CASSYSIELNTEAFF.